Following are 31 T cell receptor beta chains from one sample sequenced in a study of T cells expressing NK-cell markers. Reprocessing the 5' RACE reads, TCRdb reports a single entry for every CDR3 protein and omits DNA. This sample contains some 600,000 distinct CDR3 sequences. Material: blood T cells: a sorted CD56 or NKG2C T cell subset, CD4+ or CD8+ T cells, or bulk PBMC T cells (not recorded which). The receptor set was obtained from a man younger than 35 in good health.

J is TRBJ1-5 and V is TRBV7-2. CDR1 is SGHTA and CDR2 is FQGNSA in the germline V gene. The CDR3 has 13 amino acids. The CDR3 region is CASSLTYLQPQHF.

This chain connects TRBV12-2 to TRBJ2-3; TCRdb gives TRBD1 as the D gene, but with no DNA this cannot be confirmed. TRBV12-2 is termed a pseudogene. This CDR3 comprises 16 residues. The CDR3 sequence: CASRNGQEESTDTQYF.

The rearrangement links TRBV7-2 to TRBJ2-3. The germline CDR1 and CDR2 sequences are SGHTA and FQGNSA. The CDR3 consists of 15 residues. The CDR3 reads CASSSWTEDTDTQYF.

V gene TRBV20-1 combines with J gene TRBJ2-3; TCRdb names TRBD2, which stays unverified in the absence of DNA. The CDR3 runs to 13 residues. The germline CDR1 and CDR2 sequences are DFQATT and SNEGSKA (reference sequence). The CDR3 loop reads CSARGLAGNTQYF.

The chain is built from TRBV29-1 and TRBJ2-7; TCRdb indicates TRBD2, and absent DNA this call remains unverified. This CDR3 region has 14 residues. Germline CDR1 reads SQVTM; CDR2 reads ANQGSEA. This chain's CDR3 is CSVGGLAGRGEQYF.

This chain links TRBV27 with TRBJ2-2. CDR1 MNHEY and CDR2 SMNVEV come from the germline V gene (reference sequence). This CDR3 has 13 residues. The CDR3 here is CASRFSLTGELFF.

The chain has TRBV12-3 or TRBV12-4 and TRBJ2-3; the TCRdb D gene call, TRBD2, has no DNA to confirm it. This CDR3 spans 19 amino acids. The CDR3 spells CASRGASASGRSISDTQYF.

The CDR3 spells CASSAGALNYGYTF. The chain recombines TRBV28 with TRBJ1-2; TCRdb's D call of TRBD1 is untestable without DNA. Germline CDR1 and CDR2: MDHEN and SYDVKM. CDR3 length: 14 residues.

This chain links TRBV7-6 with TRBJ2-1; there is no DNA to check the TCRdb D call of TRBD2. The germline CDR1 and CDR2 sequences are SGHVS and FNYEAQ. The CDR3 is 16 amino acids. CDR3 amino acids: CASSLGTGLAGVEQFF.

The J gene is TRBJ1-4, the V gene TRBV5-1. Per germline, CDR1 SGHRS and CDR2 YFSETQ. The length of the CDR3 is 14 residues. This chain's CDR3 is CASSLRVTNEKLFF. The entire variable domain, with the rest obtained from reference TRBV5-1 and TRBJ1-4, is as follows: KAGVTQTPRYLIKTRGQQVTLSCSPISGHRSVSWYQQTPGQGLQFLFEYFSETQRNKGNFPGRFSGRQFSNSRSEMNVSTLELGDSALYLCASSLRVTNEKLFFGSGTQLSVL.

The chain links TRBV29-1 to TRBJ1-1; absent DNA, TCRdb's TRBD1 call cannot be checked. The CDR3 has 15 amino acids. CDR1 and CDR2 (germline): SQVTM, ANQGSEA. The CDR3 loop is CRVVYGDRADTEAFF. The whole variable domain, remainder taken from reference TRBV29-1 and TRBJ1-1, is SAVISQKPSRDICQRGTSLTIQCQVDSQVTMMFWYRQQPGQSLTLIATANQGSEATYESGFVIDKFPISRPNLTFSTLTVSNMSPEDSSIYLCRVVYGDRADTEAFFGQGTRLTVV.

The rearrangement links TRBV4-2 to TRBJ1-1; the D call of TRBD1 rests on TCRdb alone, since no DNA is present to check it. The CDR3 consists of 18 residues. Germline CDR1 reads LGHNA; CDR2 reads YNFKEQ. CDR3 sequence reads: CASSQDPGTGGSNTEAFF.

The V and J genes are TRBV7-8 and TRBJ1-6; TCRdb indicates TRBD1, and absent DNA this call remains unverified. The CDR3 runs 15 residues. Germline loops: CDR1 SGHVS, CDR2 FQNEAQ. CDR3 in amino acids: CASTSSDRGFSPLHF.

This sequence joins TRBV12-3 or TRBV12-4 and TRBJ2-2; TCRdb's D call, TRBD1, is unchecked because there is no DNA. This CDR3 spans 17 amino acids. The CDR3 sequence is CASSSRRGEWDTGELFF.

This rearrangement joins TRBV12-3 or TRBV12-4 to TRBJ2-3; TCRdb's assignment of TRBD2 cannot be checked, as there is no DNA. This CDR3 comprises 16 residues. The CDR3 loop reads CASSYPGLDGTDTQYF.

The chain recombines TRBV4-3 with TRBJ2-3; TCRdb outputs TRBD1, but without DNA this stays unchecked. Germline lookup yields CDR1 LGHNA and CDR2 YSLEER. CDR3 length: 14 amino acids. The CDR3 loop reads CASSHPGDAGKQYF.

This sequence joins TRBV5-1 and TRBJ2-2; TCRdb calls TRBD1, which cannot be checked without DNA. The CDR3 covers 16 residues. CDR1 and CDR2 from the germline V gene are SGHRS and YFSETQ. This chain's CDR3 is CASSFDEGVYTGELFF.

The V call is TRBV10-3, the J call TRBJ2-7. The CDR3 length is 14 residues. The germline V gene encodes CDR1 ENHRY and CDR2 SYGVKD. CDR3 region: CAISESGSSYEQYF.

The chain uses TRBV19 and TRBJ2-3; TCRdb indicates TRBD2, and absent DNA this call remains unverified. The CDR3 is made up of 14 amino acids. CDR1 and CDR2 (germline): LNHDA, SQIVND (reference sequence). The CDR3 is CASKRTLVTDTQYF.

The J gene is TRBJ2-5, the V gene TRBV20-1. There are 12 residues in the CDR3. CDR1 DFQATT and CDR2 SNEGSKA come from the germline V gene (reference sequence). This CDR3 reads CSARDFRETQYF.

The rearrangement uses TRBV24-1 and TRBJ1-5; TCRdb designates TRBD1, a call that cannot be tested without DNA. The CDR3 consists of 15 residues. In germline, CDR1 is KGHDR, CDR2 SFDVKD. The CDR3 is CATSGAGTSNQPQHF.

The chain carries TRBV12-3 or TRBV12-4 and TRBJ2-2. The CDR3 extends over 15 amino acids. CDR3: CASRTQNTNTGELFF.

The V and J genes are TRBV29-1 and TRBJ2-5; TCRdb calls TRBD1, which cannot be checked without DNA. The length of the CDR3 is 14 residues. Germline V lookup: CDR1 SQVTM, CDR2 ANQGSEA. CDR3 sequence: CSVEGATGGETQYF.

V usage is TRBV12-3 or TRBV12-4 and J usage is TRBJ1-5; without DNA, the TCRdb call of TRBD1 cannot be checked. The CDR3 is 14 amino acids. The CDR3 region is CASQATGGNQPQHF.

The V gene is TRBV27, the J gene TRBJ1-2; TCRdb designates TRBD1, a call that cannot be tested without DNA. The CDR3 is 13 amino acids. In germline, CDR1 is MNHEY, CDR2 SMNVEV (reference sequence). CDR3 protein: CASGTGAYSGYTF.

The chain combines TRBV7-2 with TRBJ2-7; checking the TCRdb D call of TRBD2 is not possible without DNA. CDR3 length equals 14 residues. Per germline, CDR1 SGHTA and CDR2 FQGNSA. CDR3 in amino acids: CASSLPGLASKEYF.

The rearrangement links TRBV2 to TRBJ2-2; TCRdb gives TRBD2 as the D gene, but with no DNA this cannot be confirmed. Germline-derived CDR1 and CDR2 are SNHLY and FYNNEI. The CDR3 spans 15 residues. CDR3 sequence: CASNRLAGTTGELFF.

The rearrangement joins TRBV2 to TRBJ2-3; TCRdb indicates TRBD1, and absent DNA this call remains unverified. Germline values: CDR1 SNHLY, CDR2 FYNNEI. The CDR3 loop spans 13 amino acids. CDR3 in amino acids: CASAPRLTDTQYF. Drawing the rest from reference TRBV2 and TRBJ2-3, the complete variable domain is EPEVTQTPSHQVTQMGQEVILRCVPISNHLYFYWYRQILGQKVEFLVSFYNNEISEKSEIFDDQFSVERPDGSNFTLKIRSTKLEDSAMYFCASAPRLTDTQYFGPGTRLTVL.

CDR3 sequence: CASSPNRVTYGYTF. The chain is built from TRBV11-2 and TRBJ1-2; checking the TCRdb D call of TRBD1 is not possible without DNA. CDR3 length: 14 residues. From germline, CDR1 is SGHAT and CDR2 FQNNGV.

The J gene is TRBJ2-1, the V gene TRBV19; TCRdb designates TRBD2, a call that cannot be tested without DNA. This CDR3 has 15 residues. Germline CDR1 LNHDA, CDR2 SQIVND (reference sequence). The CDR3 loop is CASSLLGPQYNEQFF.

This chain connects TRBV4-3 to TRBJ2-7; TCRdb's D call of TRBD1 is untestable without DNA. Germline loops: CDR1 LGHNA, CDR2 YSLEER. The CDR3 spans 16 residues. CDR3 loop: CASSRSPSTDPYEQYF.